This T cell receptor (beta chain) is from a study of blood T cell repertoires in COVID-19. Across the whole study: Sites in the United States, Italy and Spain provided acute and convalescent COVID-19 samples.

Researchers sorted participants into cohorts using their self-reported clinical history. The repertoire was sequenced with immunoSEQ multiplex PCR; TCRdb's copy has only in-frame clones and lacks some. The data contain 300,000 to 350,000 clones, around nine tenths of them singletons. Germline V gene lookup returns CDR1 SEHNR and CDR2 FQNEAQ (reference sequence). This CDR3 has 13 residues. J gave up 7 bases and V 4 bases, and 6 bases lay outside the gene matches. This TCR was sampled from a man younger than 40 who had recovered from COVID-19. V and J are TRBV7-9 and TRBJ1-1; 7 bases are a match to TRBD1. Source material: PBMCs or T cells enriched from blood (not recorded which). For the CDR3, the DNA is TGTGCCAGCAGCTCTGGGACAGTCGGTGAAGCTTTCTTT. It encodes CASSSGTVGEAFF.